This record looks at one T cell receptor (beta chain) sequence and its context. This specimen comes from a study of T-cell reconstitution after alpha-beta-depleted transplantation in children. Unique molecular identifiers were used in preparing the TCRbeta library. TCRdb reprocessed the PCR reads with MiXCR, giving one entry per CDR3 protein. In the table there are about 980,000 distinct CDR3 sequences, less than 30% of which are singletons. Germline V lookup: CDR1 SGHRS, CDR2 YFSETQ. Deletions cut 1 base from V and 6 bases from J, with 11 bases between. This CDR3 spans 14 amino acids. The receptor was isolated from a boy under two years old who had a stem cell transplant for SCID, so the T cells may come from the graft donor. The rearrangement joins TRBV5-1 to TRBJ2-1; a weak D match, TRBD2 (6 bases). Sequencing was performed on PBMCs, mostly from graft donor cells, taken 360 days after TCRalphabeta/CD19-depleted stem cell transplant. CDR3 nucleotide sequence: TGCGCCAGCAGCTTGTCTGGGGGGAGCAATGAGCAGTTCTTC. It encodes CASSLSGGSNEQFF. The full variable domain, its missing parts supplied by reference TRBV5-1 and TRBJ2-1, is KAGVTQTPRYLIKTRGQQVTLSCSPISGHRSVSWYQQTPGQGLQFLFEYFSETQRNKGNFPGRFSGRQFSNSRSEMNVSTLELGDSALYLCASSLSGGSNEQFFGPGTRLTVL.